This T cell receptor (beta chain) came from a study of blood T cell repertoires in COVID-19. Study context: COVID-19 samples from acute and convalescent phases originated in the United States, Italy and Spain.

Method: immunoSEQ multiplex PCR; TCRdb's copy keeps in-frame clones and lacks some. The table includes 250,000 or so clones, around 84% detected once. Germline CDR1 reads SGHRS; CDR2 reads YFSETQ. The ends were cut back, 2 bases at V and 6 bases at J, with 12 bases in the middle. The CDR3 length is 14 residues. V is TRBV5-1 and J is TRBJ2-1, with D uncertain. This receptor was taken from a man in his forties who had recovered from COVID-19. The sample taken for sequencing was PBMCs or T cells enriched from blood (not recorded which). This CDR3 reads CASSFYDSGNEQFF. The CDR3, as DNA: TGCGCCAGCAGCTTCTATGATTCGGGCAATGAGCAGTTCTTC.